What follows describes a single T cell receptor (beta chain). The data derive from a study of monozygotic twins with inflammatory bowel disease. CDR3 length: 16 amino acids. CDR1 is SQVTM and CDR2 is ANQGSEA in the germline V gene. With eight separate reactions per sample, the authors made cDNA. TCRdb processed the 5' RACE reads again and assigns one entry to each CDR3 protein, with no DNA. Its table records a few hundred thousand distinct CDR3 sequences. The source is a human donor with ulcerative colitis or Crohn's disease, or a healthy co-twin of an affected twin (not recorded which). The chain employs TRBV29-1 and TRBJ2-7. The sequencing input was blood. The CDR3 loop is CSVEGGENGVSYEQYF.